The present T cell receptor beta chain was sequenced within a study of blood T cells in healthy people across ages. Trimming removed 5 bases from V and 6 bases from J; junction bases left unmatched: 7. This CDR3 is 15 amino acids long. Per the germline V gene, CDR1 is MNHNS and CDR2 is SASEGT. Primed by a sample-barcoded 5' primer and a J-beta primer mix, a second PCR proceeded for about 6 to 11 cycles. Via MiXCR, TCRdb re-called the 5' RACE reads, giving one row per CDR3 protein. Of a few hundred thousand distinct CDR3 sequences listed, about 27% are singletons. This clonotype was seen ten or more times. This sample was shared with a second study, whose subject was T cells of mothers and their children. From that study: The sample comes from fewer than ten healthy Caucasian donors: mothers and children. Reads obtained per mother exceeded 9.5 million TCR beta CDR3 reads, with several million obtained per child.

This chain joins TRBV6-1 and TRBJ2-1, with 10 bases aligning to TRBD2. The source material was blood. This TCR came from a boy aged 2-9 years in good health. The CDR3 here is CASSRLAGLSNEQFF. The CDR3 nucleotides read TGTGCCAGCAGTAGACTAGCGGGCCTCAGCAATGAGCAGTTCTTC.